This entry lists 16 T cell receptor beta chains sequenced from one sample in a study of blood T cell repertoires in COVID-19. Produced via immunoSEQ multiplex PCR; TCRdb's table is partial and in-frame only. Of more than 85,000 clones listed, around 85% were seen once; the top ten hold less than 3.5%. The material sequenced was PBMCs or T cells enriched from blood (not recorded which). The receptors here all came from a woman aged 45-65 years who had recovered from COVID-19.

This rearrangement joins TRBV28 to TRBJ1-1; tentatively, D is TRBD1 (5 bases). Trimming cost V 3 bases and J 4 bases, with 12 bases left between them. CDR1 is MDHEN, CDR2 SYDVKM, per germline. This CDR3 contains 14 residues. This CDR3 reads CASSFRGGGTEAFF. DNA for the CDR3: TGTGCCAGCAGTTTCCGGGGGGGAGGCACTGAAGCTTTCTTT.

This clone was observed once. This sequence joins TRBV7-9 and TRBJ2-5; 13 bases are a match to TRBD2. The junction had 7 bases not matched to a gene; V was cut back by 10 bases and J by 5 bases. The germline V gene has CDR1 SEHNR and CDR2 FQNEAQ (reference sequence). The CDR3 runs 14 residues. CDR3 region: CAIGLAGAAETQYF. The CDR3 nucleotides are TGTGCCATTGGACTAGCGGGAGCGGCGGAGACCCAGTACTTC. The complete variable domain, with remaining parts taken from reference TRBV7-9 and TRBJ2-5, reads DTGVSQNPRHKITKRGQNVTFRCDPISEHNRLYWYRQTLGQGPEFLTYFQNEAQLEKSRLLSDRFSAERPKGSFSTLEIQRTEQGDSAMYLCAIGLAGAAETQYFGPGTRLLVL.

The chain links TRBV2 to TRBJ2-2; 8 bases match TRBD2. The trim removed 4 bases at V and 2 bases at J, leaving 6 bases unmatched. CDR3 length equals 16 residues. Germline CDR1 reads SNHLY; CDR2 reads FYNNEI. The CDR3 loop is CASSGTSRRNTGELFF. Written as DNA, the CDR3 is TGTGCCAGCAGTGGGACTAGCCGTCGTAACACCGGGGAGCTGTTTTTT.

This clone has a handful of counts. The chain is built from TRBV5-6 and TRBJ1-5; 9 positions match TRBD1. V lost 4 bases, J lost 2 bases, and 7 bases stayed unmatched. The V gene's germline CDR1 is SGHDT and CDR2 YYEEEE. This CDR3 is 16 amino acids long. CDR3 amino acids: CASSGRTGAGNQPQHF. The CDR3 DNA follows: TGTGCCAGCAGCGGTCGGACAGGGGCTGGCAATCAGCCCCAGCATTTT. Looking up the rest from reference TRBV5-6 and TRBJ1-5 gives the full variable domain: DAGVTQSPTHLIKTRGQQVTLRCSPKSGHDTVSWYQQALGQGPQFIFQYYEEEERQRGNFPDRFSGHQFPNYSSELNVNALLLGDSALYLCASSGRTGAGNQPQHFGDGTRLSIL.

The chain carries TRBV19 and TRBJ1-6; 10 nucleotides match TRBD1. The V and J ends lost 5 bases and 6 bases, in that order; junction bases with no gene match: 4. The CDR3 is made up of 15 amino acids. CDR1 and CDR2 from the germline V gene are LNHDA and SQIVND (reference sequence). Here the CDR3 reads CASSPGTGVNSPLHF. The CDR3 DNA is TGTGCCAGTAGTCCCGGGACAGGGGTTAATTCACCCCTCCACTTT. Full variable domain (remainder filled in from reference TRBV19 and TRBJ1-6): DGGITQSPKYLFRKEGQNVTLSCEQNLNHDAMYWYRQDPGQGLRLIYYSQIVNDFQKGDIAEGYSVSREKKESFPLTVTSAQKNPTAFYLCASSPGTGVNSPLHFGNGTRLTVT.

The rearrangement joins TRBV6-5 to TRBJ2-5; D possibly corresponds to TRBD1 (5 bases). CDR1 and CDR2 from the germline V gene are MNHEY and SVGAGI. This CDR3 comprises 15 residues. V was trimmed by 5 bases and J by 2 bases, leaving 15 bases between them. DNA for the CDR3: TGTGCCAGCAGTCAATCGCAGGGCCTACAAGAGACCCAGTACTTC. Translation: CASSQSQGLQETQYF.

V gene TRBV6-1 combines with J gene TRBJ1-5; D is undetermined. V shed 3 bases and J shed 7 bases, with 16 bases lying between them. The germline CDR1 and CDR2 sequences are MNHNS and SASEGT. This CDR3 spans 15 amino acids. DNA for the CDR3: TGTGCCAGCAGTGATGGGCCGAACCGATCCCAGCCCCAGCATTTT. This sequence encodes CASSDGPNRSQPQHF.

Here the CDR3 DNA reads TGTGCCAGCAGCCAAGATCCTAGCGGAGAAGAGACCCAGTACTTC. Amino acids: CASSQDPSGEETQYF. J is TRBJ2-5 and V is TRBV3-1 (or the pseudogene TRBV3-2); 7 bases match TRBD2. The CDR3 runs to 15 residues. The V and J ends lost 0 bases and 3 bases, in that order; junction bases with no gene match: 4. Germline CDR1 LGHDT, CDR2 YNNKEL (reference sequence).

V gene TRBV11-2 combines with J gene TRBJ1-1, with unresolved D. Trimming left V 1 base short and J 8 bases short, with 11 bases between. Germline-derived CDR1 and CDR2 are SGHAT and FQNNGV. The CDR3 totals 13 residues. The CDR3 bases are TGTGCCAGCAGCTTAGTAATGCAGGTAGAAGCTTTCTTT. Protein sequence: CASSLVMQVEAFF.

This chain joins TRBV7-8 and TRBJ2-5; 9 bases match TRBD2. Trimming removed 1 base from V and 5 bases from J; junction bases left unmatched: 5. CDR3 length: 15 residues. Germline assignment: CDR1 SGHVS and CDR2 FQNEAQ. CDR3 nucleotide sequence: TGTGCCAGCAGCTTAGTGAGCGGGAGGTATGAGACCCAGTACTTC. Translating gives CASSLVSGRYETQYF.

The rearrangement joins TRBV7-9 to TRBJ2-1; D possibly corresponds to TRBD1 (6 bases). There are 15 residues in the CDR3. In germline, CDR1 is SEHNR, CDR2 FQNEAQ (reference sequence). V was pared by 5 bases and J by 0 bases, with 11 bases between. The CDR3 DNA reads TGTGCCAGCAGCCAAGGGGGAAGCTCCTACAATGAGCAGTTCTTC. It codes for CASSQGGSSYNEQFF.

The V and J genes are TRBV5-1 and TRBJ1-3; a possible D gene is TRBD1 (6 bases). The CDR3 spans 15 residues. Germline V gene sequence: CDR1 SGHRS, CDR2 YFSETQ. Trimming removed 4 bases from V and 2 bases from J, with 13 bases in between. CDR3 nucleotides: TGCGCCAGCAGCGTGAACAGGGCAGCTGGAAACACCATATATTTT. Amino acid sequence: CASSVNRAAGNTIYF.

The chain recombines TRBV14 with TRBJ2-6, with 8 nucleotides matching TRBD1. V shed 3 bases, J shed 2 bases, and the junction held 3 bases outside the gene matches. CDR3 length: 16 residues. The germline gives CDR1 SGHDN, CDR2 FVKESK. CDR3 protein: CASSHRTGTGANVLTF. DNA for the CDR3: TGTGCCAGCAGCCATCGGACAGGGACTGGGGCCAACGTCCTGACTTTC.

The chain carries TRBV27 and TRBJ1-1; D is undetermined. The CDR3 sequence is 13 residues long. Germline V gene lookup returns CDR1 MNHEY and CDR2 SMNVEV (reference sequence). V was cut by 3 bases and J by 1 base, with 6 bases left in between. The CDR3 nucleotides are TGTGCCAGCAGTTTGGCGGGGAACACTGAAGCTTTCTTT. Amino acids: CASSLAGNTEAFF.

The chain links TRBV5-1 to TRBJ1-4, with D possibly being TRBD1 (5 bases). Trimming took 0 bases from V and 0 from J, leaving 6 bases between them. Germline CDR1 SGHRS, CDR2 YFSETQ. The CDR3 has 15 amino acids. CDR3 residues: CASSLGQTTNEKLFF. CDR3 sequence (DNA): TGCGCCAGCAGCTTGGGACAGACAACTAATGAAAAACTGTTTTTT.

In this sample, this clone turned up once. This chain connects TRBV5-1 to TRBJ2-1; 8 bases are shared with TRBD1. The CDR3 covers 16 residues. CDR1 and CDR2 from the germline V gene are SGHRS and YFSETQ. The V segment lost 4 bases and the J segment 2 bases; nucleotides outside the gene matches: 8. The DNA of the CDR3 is TGCGCCAGCAGCCCCAACGGACAGGGAACCTACAATGAGCAGTTCTTC. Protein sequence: CASSPNGQGTYNEQFF.